The 24 T cell receptor beta chains below all came from one sample that was sequenced in a study of blood T cell repertoires in COVID-19. Some clones are missing from TCRdb's copy, which holds only in-frame ones; the method was immunoSEQ multiplex PCR. The table includes approximately 250,000 clones, approximately 80% detected once. Sequenced material: peripheral blood. Receptors were obtained from a woman aged 50 to 60 with acute or convalescent COVID-19.

This sequence joins TRBV20-1 and TRBJ1-1, with a tentative D call TRBD1 (5 bases). The length of the CDR3 is 10 residues. Trimming cost V 6 bases and J 7 bases, with 9 bases left between them. Germline V gene lookup returns CDR1 DFQATT and CDR2 SNEGSKA (reference sequence). The CDR3 DNA reads TGCAGTGCCCGACAGTATGAAGCTTTCTTT. Translating gives CSARQYEAFF.

This clone was picked up one time. V and J are TRBV7-2 and TRBJ1-2; the D gene is possibly TRBD1 (6 bases). This CDR3 comprises 14 residues. V was clipped by 4 bases and J by 3 bases, with 12 bases between them. CDR1 is SGHTA, CDR2 FQGNSA, per germline. The CDR3 DNA sequence: TGTGCCAGCAGCTCGCCACAGGGCTACTATGGCTACACCTTC. Residues: CASSSPQGYYGYTF.

The genes are TRBV18 and TRBJ2-7; TRBD1 matches at 7 bases. V was pared by 4 bases and J by 2 bases, with 5 bases of the junction left unmatched. The germline gives CDR1 KGHSH, CDR2 LQKENI. This CDR3 has 14 amino acids. The CDR3 is CASSLRDRAYEQYF. CDR3 in DNA: TGTGCCAGCTCACTCCGGGACAGAGCCTACGAGCAGTACTTC.

V is TRBV30 and J is TRBJ1-1; 7 bases are shared with TRBD1. The CDR3 is made up of 15 amino acids. The junction had 11 bases not matched to a gene; V was cut back by 4 bases and J by 3 bases. Germline CDR1 reads GTSNPN; CDR2 reads SVGIG (reference sequence). CDR3 bases: TGTGCCTGGATTCAGGGGGTCATAGGGGACACTGAAGCTTTCTTT. It yields the protein CAWIQGVIGDTEAFF.

This rearrangement joins TRBV4-3 to TRBJ2-3; TRBD2 matches 8 bases. V lost 10 bases to trimming and J lost 4 bases; unmatched junction nucleotides: 7. Germline CDR1 reads LGHNA; CDR2 reads YSLEER. The CDR3 is made up of 13 amino acids. The CDR3 is CATAGGGADTQYF. CDR3 sequence (DNA): TGCGCCACCGCGGGGGGCGGGGCAGATACGCAGTATTTT.

The gene calls are TRBV12-3 or TRBV12-4 and TRBJ2-7; D may be TRBD2 (6 bases). V dropped 3 bases and J dropped 6 bases, with 9 bases sitting between them. The CDR3 runs to 12 residues. The CDR3 DNA is TGTGCCAGCAGTTTTGGAGGGCGCGAGCAGTACTTC. It codes for CASSFGGREQYF.

The V gene is TRBV7-2, the J gene TRBJ2-7, with a weak D call TRBD1 (6 bases). The germline V and J ends were trimmed by 0 bases and 1 base, with 16 bases remaining between them. The V gene's germline CDR1 is SGHTA and CDR2 FQGNSA. The CDR3 contains 17 residues. CDR3 sequence (DNA): TGTGCCAGCAGCTTAGCTCGTTCAGCCGGGACATCCTACGAGCAGTACTTC. Amino acids: CASSLARSAGTSYEQYF. Complete variable domain (other parts from reference TRBV7-2 and TRBJ2-7): GAGVSQSPSNKVTEKGKDVELRCDPISGHTALYWYRQSLGQGLEFLIYFQGNSAPDKSGLPSDRFSAERTGGSVSTLTIQRTQQEDSAVYLCASSLARSAGTSYEQYFGPGTRLTVT.

The V gene is TRBV18, the J gene TRBJ1-1, with TRBD1 matching 7 bases. The germline V gene has CDR1 KGHSH and CDR2 LQKENI. The CDR3 contains 14 residues. Germline trimming cut 4 bases from V and 2 bases from J; bases unmatched to any gene: 4. The CDR3: CASSQGATNTEAFF. The CDR3 DNA is TGTGCCAGCTCACAGGGGGCTACTAACACTGAAGCTTTCTTT.

The rearrangement links TRBV6-5 to TRBJ2-1; 10 nucleotides match TRBD2. CDR3 size: 15 residues. Germline CDR1 is MNHEY and CDR2 is SVGAGI. V trimming: 4 bases; J trimming: 4 bases; junction bases outside the gene matches: 4. The CDR3 loop reads CASSFSGRTYNEQFF. CDR3 DNA: TGTGCCAGCAGTTTTAGCGGGAGGACATACAATGAGCAGTTCTTC.

CDR3 protein: CASSYSRGLYYGYTF. The CDR3 DNA follows: TGTGCCAGCAGTTACTCGCGGGGATTATACTATGGCTACACCTTC. This chain connects TRBV6-5 to TRBJ1-2, with unresolved D. The CDR3 runs to 15 residues. V was clipped by 0 bases and J by 3 bases, with 11 bases between them. Germline V gives CDR1 MNHEY, CDR2 SVGAGI.

This clone was found once. The J gene is TRBJ2-3, the V gene TRBV7-2, with 11 bases lining up with TRBD2. The CDR3 is 15 amino acids. After removal of 5 bases from V and 4 bases from J, the junction contained 5 bases not matched to a gene. Looked up from germline, CDR1 is SGHTA and CDR2 is FQGNSA. CDR3 nucleotide sequence: TGTGCCAGCAGCCCGACTAGCGGGGTCGCAGATACGCAGTATTTT. As protein: CASSPTSGVADTQYF. Full variable domain (outside the CDR3, taken from reference TRBV7-2 and TRBJ2-3): GAGVSQSPSNKVTEKGKDVELRCDPISGHTALYWYRQSLGQGLEFLIYFQGNSAPDKSGLPSDRFSAERTGGSVSTLTIQRTQQEDSAVYLCASSPTSGVADTQYFGPGTRLTVL.

This clone has a single count. J is TRBJ2-3 and V is TRBV9, with TRBD2 matching 12 bases. The CDR3 is made up of 17 amino acids. Germline CDR1 SGDLS, CDR2 YYNGEE. Germline trimming cut 2 bases from V and 2 bases from J; bases unmatched to any gene: 6. Here the CDR3 DNA reads TGTGCCAGCAGCGTTGGGCTAGCGGGGGGGAACACAGATACGCAGTATTTT. Translating it yields CASSVGLAGGNTDTQYF.

In its sample, this clone was seen once. CDR3 sequence (DNA): TGCGCCAGCAGCTGGACAGGGACCGGCAATCAGCCCCAGCATTTT. Translated, it gives CASSWTGTGNQPQHF. The chain links TRBV5-1 to TRBJ1-5, with 8 bases fitting TRBD1. This CDR3 contains 15 residues. V lost 3 bases to trimming and J lost 2 bases; unmatched junction nucleotides: 4. The germline CDR1 and CDR2 sequences are SGHRS and YFSETQ. The full variable domain, in which reference TRBV5-1 and TRBJ1-5 provide the parts outside the CDR3, is KAGVTQTPRYLIKTRGQQVTLSCSPISGHRSVSWYQQTPGQGLQFLFEYFSETQRNKGNFPGRFSGRQFSNSRSEMNVSTLELGDSALYLCASSWTGTGNQPQHFGDGTRLSIL.

The rearrangement uses TRBV10-3 and TRBJ2-7, with D possibly being TRBD2 (5 bases). Germline V gene lookup returns CDR1 ENHRY and CDR2 SYGVKD. V dropped 4 bases and J dropped 2 bases, with 12 bases sitting between them. The CDR3 length is 14 residues. The CDR3 DNA is TGTGCCATCAGTGTCGACCTAGCTGCCTACGAGCAGTACTTC. Its protein product is CAISVDLAAYEQYF.

The V gene is TRBV3-1 (or the pseudogene TRBV3-2), the J gene TRBJ1-5, with 10 nucleotides matching TRBD1. V gave up 1 base and J gave up 7 bases; unmatched junction bases: 1. The CDR3 is made up of 14 amino acids. CDR1 is LGHDT, CDR2 YNNKEL, per germline (reference sequence). CDR3 protein: CASSQATGGQPQHF. The DNA for the CDR3 is TGTGCCAGCAGCCAAGCGACAGGGGGCCAGCCCCAGCATTTT.

The chain links TRBV3-1 (or the pseudogene TRBV3-2) to TRBJ2-7, with D possibly being TRBD1 (5 bases). Trimming pared 1 base from V and 1 base from J, leaving 14 bases between. The CDR3 covers 16 residues. Germline loops: CDR1 LGHDT, CDR2 YNNKEL (reference sequence). The CDR3 region is CASSQGGGAGSYEQYF. The CDR3 bases are TGTGCCAGCAGCCAAGGAGGCGGAGCAGGGTCCTACGAGCAGTACTTC.

The CDR3 protein is CASSLALGGAGNTEAFF. DNA of the CDR3: TGTGCCAGCAGCTTAGCCCTGGGGGGGGCAGGGAACACTGAAGCTTTCTTT. The rearrangement uses TRBV7-2 and TRBJ1-1, with D maybe TRBD1 (6 bases). V was cut by 0 bases and J by 1 base, with 15 bases left in between. The CDR3 contains 17 residues. Germline V gene data show CDR1 as SGHTA and CDR2 as FQGNSA.

This clone has just a few counts. The chain has TRBV2 and TRBJ2-7; D perhaps matches TRBD1 (5 bases). The CDR3 covers 14 residues. Deletions cut 6 bases from V and 7 bases from J, with 19 bases between. Germline V gives CDR1 SNHLY, CDR2 FYNNEI. The CDR3 nucleotides are TGTGCCAGCAGAAGCCAGGGTCTTTTGGGGGAGCAGTACTTC. It yields the protein CASRSQGLLGEQYF.

This sequence joins TRBV14 and TRBJ2-6, with D hard to call. V lost 4 bases to trimming and J lost 0 bases, with 7 bases between them. The CDR3 sequence is 15 residues long. The germline gives CDR1 SGHDN, CDR2 FVKESK. The CDR3 DNA is TGTGCCAGCAGCCTTCTATTCTCTGGGGCCAACGTCCTGACTTTC. This codes for CASSLLFSGANVLTF.

The rearrangement links TRBV28 to TRBJ2-1; TRBD1 matches 9 bases. The CDR3 totals 17 residues. J was trimmed by 8 bases and V by 3 bases; bases with no gene match: 14. CDR1 is MDHEN, CDR2 SYDVKM, per germline. CDR3 sequence reads: CASSFLVLGQGSDEQFF. The DNA of the CDR3 is TGTGCCAGCAGTTTTTTAGTACTAGGACAGGGGAGCGATGAGCAGTTCTTC.

The chain employs TRBV3-1 (or the pseudogene TRBV3-2) and TRBJ2-1; TRBD2 matches at 9 bases. V trimming: 2 bases; J trimming: 4 bases; junction bases outside the gene matches: 6. Germline V lookup: CDR1 LGHDT, CDR2 YNNKEL (reference sequence). There are 16 residues in the CDR3. CDR3 region: CASSQITTSGYNEQFF. CDR3 bases: TGTGCCAGCAGCCAAATTACAACTAGCGGGTACAATGAGCAGTTCTTC.

The rearrangement uses TRBV19 and TRBJ2-5, with TRBD1 matching over 9 bases. The germline V gene encodes CDR1 LNHDA and CDR2 SQIVND (reference sequence). The CDR3 runs 13 residues. Trimming cost V 5 bases and J 3 bases; bases outside gene matches: 1. DNA of the CDR3: TGTGCCAGTAGTCGGGACAGGGAAGAGACCCAGTACTTC. This encodes CASSRDREETQYF. The whole variable domain, remainder taken from reference TRBV19 and TRBJ2-5, is DGGITQSPKYLFRKEGQNVTLSCEQNLNHDAMYWYRQDPGQGLRLIYYSQIVNDFQKGDIAEGYSVSREKKESFPLTVTSAQKNPTAFYLCASSRDREETQYFGPGTRLLVL.

This CDR3 is CAWSPDRVYYGYTF. The CDR3 DNA reads TGTGCCTGGAGCCCGGACAGGGTCTACTATGGCTACACCTTC. J is TRBJ1-2 and V is TRBV30, with TRBD1 matching 8 bases. Trimming at V came to 3 bases and at J to 3 bases, leaving 6 bases not matched to a gene. CDR3 length equals 14 residues. CDR1 is GTSNPN and CDR2 is SVGIG in the germline V gene (reference sequence).

DNA for the CDR3: TGTGCCAGCAGTCGATTGGGACAGGGGAGCATCGGCGAGCAGTACTTC. It yields the protein CASSRLGQGSIGEQYF. V gene TRBV6-6 combines with J gene TRBJ2-7, with TRBD1 matching 10 bases. With V trimmed by 5 bases and J by 6 bases, 13 bases remained unmatched. The CDR3 extends over 16 amino acids. Germline assignment: CDR1 MNHNY and CDR2 SVGAGI (reference sequence).